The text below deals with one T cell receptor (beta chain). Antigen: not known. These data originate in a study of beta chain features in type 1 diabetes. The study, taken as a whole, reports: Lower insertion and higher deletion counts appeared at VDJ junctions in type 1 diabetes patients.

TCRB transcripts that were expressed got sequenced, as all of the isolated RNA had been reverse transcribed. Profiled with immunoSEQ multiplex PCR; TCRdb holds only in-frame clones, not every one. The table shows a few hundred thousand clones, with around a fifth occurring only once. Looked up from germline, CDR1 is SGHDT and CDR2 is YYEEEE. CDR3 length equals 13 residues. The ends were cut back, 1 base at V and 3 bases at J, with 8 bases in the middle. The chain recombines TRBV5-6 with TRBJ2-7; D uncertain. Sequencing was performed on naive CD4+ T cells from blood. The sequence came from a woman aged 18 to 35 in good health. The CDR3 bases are TGTGCCAGCAGCTTGTCCAGTCACTACGAGCAGTACTTC. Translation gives CASSLSSHYEQYF.